This T cell receptor beta chain was retrieved from a study of T cell changes during pregnancy in multiple sclerosis. The CDR3 runs 13 residues. Trimming left V 1 base short and J 6 bases short, with 7 bases between. Germline V gene lookup returns CDR1 SGHAT and CDR2 FQNNGV. Sequencing was performed with immunoSEQ multiplex PCR; in TCRdb, only in-frame clones are kept and a portion is missing. The sample holds 25,000 to 30,000 clones, 75% to 90% seen once. This clonotype was obtained from a female donor in good health, enrolled as a control in a pregnancy study. Sequences were derived from CD4+ T cells from peripheral blood mononuclear cells, sampled in the first trimester of pregnancy. This chain joins TRBV11-2 and TRBJ2-1; D possibly corresponds to TRBD2 (5 bases). The CDR3 sequence is CASSLALANEQFF. CDR3 coding DNA: TGTGCCAGCAGCTTAGCGCTAGCCAATGAGCAGTTCTTC. Full variable domain (outside the CDR3, taken from reference TRBV11-2 and TRBJ2-1): EAGVAQSPRYKIIEKRQSVAFWCNPISGHATLYWYQQILGQGPKLLIQFQNNGVVDDSQLPKDRFSAERLKGVDSTLKIQPAKLEDSAVYLCASSLALANEQFFGPGTRLTVL.